This T cell receptor beta chain was recorded in a study of T cell responses to AZD1222 COVID-19 vaccine. Broader study findings: Clonal diversity was possibly underestimated, and the donors were mostly white British, with more females. CD4 TCRs covered the whole spike, strongest at regions 160-218 and 743-854. Close to half of all spike-specific TCRs reportedly target regions of the variants that are unmutated. At study baseline, merely a handful of AZD1222 recipients were seropositive.

Trimming stripped 3 bases from V and 5 bases from J, with 10 bases between. The germline V gene encodes CDR1 MNHEY and CDR2 SMNVEV (reference sequence). This CDR3 contains 14 residues. Comments on this clone: What it recognizes is unknown.

Using immunoSEQ multiplex PCR, the repertoire was profiled, and TCRdb retains in-frame clones only, with some absent. The data hold 180,000 or so clones, with about 95% observed a single time. The origin of this receptor is an adult in good health. This chain connects TRBV27 to TRBJ2-2; no clear D gene. The sample was peripheral blood, taken on day 0 of AZD1222 vaccination. CDR3 amino acids: CASSLPAVTGELFF. The DNA of the CDR3 is TGTGCCAGCAGTTTGCCTGCCGTAACCGGGGAGCTGTTTTTT.